This TCR beta chain derives from a study of blood T cell repertoires in COVID-19. Study details: The origin of the acute and convalescent COVID-19 samples was the United States, Italy and Spain. The analysed material was cDNA or gDNA that came from T cells, B-cell-depleted T cells, or PBMCs.

In Seattle, patients joined the study during active infection and were tracked longitudinally. In the original analysis: Amplifying reference gene primers gave estimates of nucleated cell counts. The assay was immunoSEQ multiplex PCR, and TCRdb's table has in-frame clones only and misses some. The DNA gave D and trimming, while V, J and clone size come from that table. The data hold about 130,000 clones, with approximately 90% observed a single time. Per germline, CDR1 SQVTM and CDR2 ANQGSEA. There are 14 residues in the CDR3. V lost 0 bases and J 4 bases, leaving 10 bases between the germline ends. The chain carries TRBV29-1 and TRBJ1-5; D perhaps matches TRBD1 (5 bases). The sample was peripheral blood. This clonotype originated in a man aged 60 to 75 with COVID-19, enrolled during active disease. The CDR3 spells CSVEETGGNQPQHF. CDR3 coding DNA: TGCAGCGTTGAAGAAACGGGGGGGAATCAGCCCCAGCATTTT.